The T cell receptor beta chain described here comes from a study of blood T cell repertoires in COVID-19. Study-level information: T cells, B-cell-depleted T cells, or PBMCs provided the cDNA or gDNA that served as material.

Using immunoSEQ multiplex PCR, the repertoire was profiled, and TCRdb retains in-frame clones only, with some absent. The data hold approximately 88,000 clones, with 75% to 90% observed a single time. The CDR3 extends over 14 amino acids. The ends were cut back, 4 bases at V and 4 bases at J, with 13 bases in the middle. CDR1 is LNHNV, CDR2 YYDKDF, per germline (reference sequence). This sequence was found in a woman of 80 years or more with acute or convalescent COVID-19. The chain uses TRBV15 and TRBJ1-2; D is unclear. The sample comprised peripheral blood. The CDR3 loop reads CATSKEERIYGYTF. As DNA, the CDR3 is TGTGCCACCAGCAAAGAAGAGCGAATCTATGGCTACACCTTC. The full variable domain, completed using reference TRBV15 and TRBJ1-2, is DAMVIQNPRYQVTQFGKPVTLSCSQTLNHNVMYWYQQKSSQAPKLLFHYYDKDFNNEADTPDNFQSRRPNTSFCFLDIRSPGLGDTAMYLCATSKEERIYGYTFGSGTRLTVV.